The 8 T cell receptor beta chains given below trace back to one sample, sequenced in a study of blood T cell repertoires in COVID-19. Data came from immunoSEQ multiplex PCR; TCRdb stores just in-frame clones and leaves some out. The table shows over 200,000 clones, with about 80% occurring only once. The sequenced sample was peripheral blood. The receptor set was obtained from a woman of 80 years or more with COVID-19, enrolled during active disease.

The chain is built from TRBV28 and TRBJ2-7; no firm D call. Germline V lookup: CDR1 MDHEN, CDR2 SYDVKM. The CDR3 spans 14 residues. Trimming stripped 2 bases from V and 1 base from J, with 9 bases between. The CDR3 nucleotides are TGTGCCAGCAGTTTACGAAGCGTATCCTACGAGCAGTACTTC. Amino acids: CASSLRSVSYEQYF. Supplemented by reference TRBV28 and TRBJ2-7, the full variable domain reads DVKVTQSSRYLVKRTGEKVFLECVQDMDHENMFWYRQDPGLGLRLIYFSYDVKMKEKGDIPEGYSVSREKKERFSLILESASTNQTSMYLCASSLRSVSYEQYFGPGTRLTVT.

V is TRBV6-5 and J is TRBJ1-4, with D possibly matching TRBD1 (5 bases). The CDR3 is 14 amino acids. V was clipped by 6 bases and J by 5 bases, with 13 bases between them. The germline V gene encodes CDR1 MNHEY and CDR2 SVGAGI. CDR3 DNA sequence: TGTGCCAGCAGGCAGGGCCCACTCAATGAAAAACTGTTTTTT. This gives the protein CASRQGPLNEKLFF.

The chain is built from TRBV5-1 and TRBJ2-5; 9 bases are shared with TRBD1. The J segment lost 5 bases and the V segment lost 4 bases, leaving 6 bases of the junction unmatched. The CDR3 is 14 amino acids. The V gene's germline CDR1 is SGHRS and CDR2 YFSETQ. Here the CDR3 reads CASSQIGQGETQYF. CDR3 bases: TGCGCCAGCAGCCAAATCGGACAGGGGGAGACCCAGTACTTC.

The CDR3 loop reads CATSREGDTQYF. For the CDR3, the DNA is TGTGCCACCAGCAGGGAGGGAGATACGCAGTATTTT. The chain is built from TRBV15 and TRBJ2-3; D possibly corresponds to TRBD2 (6 bases). Between the trimmed V and J ends, which lost 3 bases and 5 bases, there was a span of 6 bases. CDR1 and CDR2 from the germline V gene are LNHNV and YYDKDF (reference sequence). The CDR3 runs to 12 residues.

The chain joins TRBV7-2 to TRBJ2-5; 7 nucleotides match TRBD1. The CDR3 contains 15 residues. In germline, CDR1 is SGHTA, CDR2 FQGNSA. V lost 1 base to trimming and J lost 7 bases; unmatched junction nucleotides: 9. CDR3 amino acids: CASSLGGQTLRTQYF. CDR3 DNA: TGTGCCAGCAGCTTAGGGGGACAGACCCTAAGGACCCAGTACTTC.

The V gene is TRBV19, the J gene TRBJ1-1; no firm D call. This CDR3 is built from 14 residues. With 0 bases removed from V and 3 bases from J, the gap between germline ends came to 8 bases. Germline CDR1 reads LNHDA; CDR2 reads SQIVND (reference sequence). CDR3 DNA: TGTGCCAGTAGTATAGATCGGGGATACACTGAAGCTTTCTTT. Translated, it gives CASSIDRGYTEAFF.

V usage is TRBV7-9 and J usage is TRBJ2-1; 9 nucleotides align to TRBD2. V lost 3 bases and J lost 4; bases outside the gene matches: 4. This CDR3 comprises 15 residues. From germline, CDR1 is SEHNR and CDR2 FQNEAQ (reference sequence). CDR3 residues: CASSFKREEYNEQFF. Written as DNA, the CDR3 is TGTGCCAGCAGCTTTAAGCGGGAGGAATACAATGAGCAGTTCTTC.

This chain uses TRBV9 with TRBJ2-2, with a tentative D call TRBD2 (7 bases). The CDR3 sequence is 17 residues long. Germline V gives CDR1 SGDLS, CDR2 YYNGEE. The V gene lost 0 bases and the J gene lost 0 bases, with 12 bases spanning the gap. The CDR3 nucleotides are TGTGCCAGCAGCGTAGGGAACGGGGGGCCGAACACCGGGGAGCTGTTTTTT. Translated: CASSVGNGGPNTGELFF. The whole variable domain, remainder taken from reference TRBV9 and TRBJ2-2, is DSGVTQTPKHLITATGQRVTLRCSPRSGDLSVYWYQQSLDQGLQFLIQYYNGEERAKGNILERFSAQQFPDLHSELNLSSLELGDSALYFCASSVGNGGPNTGELFFGEGSRLTVL.